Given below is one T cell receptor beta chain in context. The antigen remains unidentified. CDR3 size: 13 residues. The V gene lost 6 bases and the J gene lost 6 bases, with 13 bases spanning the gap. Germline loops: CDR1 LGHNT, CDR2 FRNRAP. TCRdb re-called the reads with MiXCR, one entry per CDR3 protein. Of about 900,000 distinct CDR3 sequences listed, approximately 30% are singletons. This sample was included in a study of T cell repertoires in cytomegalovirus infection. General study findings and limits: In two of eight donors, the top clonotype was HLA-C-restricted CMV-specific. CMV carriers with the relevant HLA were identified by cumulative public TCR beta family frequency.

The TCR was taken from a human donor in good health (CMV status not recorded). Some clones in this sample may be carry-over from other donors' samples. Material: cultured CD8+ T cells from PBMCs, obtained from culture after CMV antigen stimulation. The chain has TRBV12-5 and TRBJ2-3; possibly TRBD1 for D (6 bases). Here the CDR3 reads CASGIQGTDTQYF. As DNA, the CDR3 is TGTGCTAGTGGGATACAGGGAACCGATACGCAGTATTTT.